Listed below are T cell receptor beta chains from one sample, sequenced in a study of vaccination effects on CD4 cells after COVID-19. These receptors' targets are unknown. This table comes from immunoSEQ multiplex PCR, and its TCRdb copy is limited to in-frame clones, with some not included. This table has some 11,000 clones, around 68% appearing once. The material sequenced was CD4+ T cells from PBMCs cultured with SARS-CoV-2 spike peptides, taken after COVID-19 vaccination. These receptors came from a human donor who received a COVID-19 vaccine. Both conserved end residues are part of each CDR3. The D gene is left open where the match is weak. Part of the rows lack a size; the others show once, few, many or a class for expanded clones.

D gene | J gene | V gene | clone size | CDR3 DNA | CDR3 protein
TRBD2 | TRBJ2-5 | TRBV3-1/TRBV3-2 | . | TGTGCCAGCAGCCAAGATGGAGCGGGGGCGGGGGAGACCCAGTACTTC | CASSQDGAGAGETQYF
. | TRBJ1-6 | TRBV9 | . | TGTGCCAGCAGCGTAGGGCAGGGCACCTATAATTCACCCCTCCACTTT | CASSVGQGTYNSPLHF
. | TRBJ2-5 | TRBV5-1 | few | TGCGCCAGCAGCCCAAGGACAGACCAAGAGACCCAGTACTTC | CASSPRTDQETQYF
TRBD1 | TRBJ2-7 | TRBV18 | . | TGTGCCAGCTCCGCCGGGACAGACTACGAGCAGTACTTC | CASSAGTDYEQYF
. | TRBJ2-1 | TRBV28 | . | TGTGCCAGCAGTTTGCGGGGGCTGGCGTACGATGAGCAGTTCTTC | CASSLRGLAYDEQFF
. | TRBJ2-6 | TRBV4-1 | . | TGCGCCAGCAGCCAAGATAGATGGCAGGCGCCGTCTGGGGCCAACGTCCTGACTTTC | CASSQDRWQAPSGANVLTF
. | TRBJ1-4 | TRBV4-2 | . | TGTGCCAGCAGCCAAGGGTCCGGAGTGACTAATGAAAAACTGTTTTTT | CASSQGSGVTNEKLFF
TRBD1 | TRBJ2-7 | TRBV7-2 | . | TGTGCCAGCAGCCCCTGGACAGGGCCAAGCTCCTACGAGCAGTACTTC | CASSPWTGPSSYEQYF
TRBD2 | TRBJ2-1 | TRBV5-4 | few | TGTGCTACCACTGGGGGGAGGGGGCAGTTCTTC | CATTGGRGQFF
. | TRBJ1-1 | TRBV11-2 | few | TGTGCCAGCAGCTTGGAGGGGCAGGGCACTGAAGCTTTCTTT | CASSLEGQGTEAFF
TRBD1 | TRBJ2-3 | TRBV7-2 | . | TGTGCCAGCAGCTTCACAGGGGTAGATACGCAGTATTTT | CASSFTGVDTQYF
. | TRBJ2-1 | TRBV27 | . | TGTGCCAGCAGTTTCAGGACCCTCAATGAGCAGTTCTTC | CASSFRTLNEQFF
. | TRBJ1-6 | TRBV6-1 | . | TGTGCCAGCAGTGAGGACAGAAGGGCACCCCTCCACTTT | CASSEDRRAPLHF
TRBD1 | TRBJ2-7 | TRBV5-1 | . | TGCGCCAGCAGCGGGGACAGGCTGTCCTCCTACGAGCAGTACTTC | CASSGDRLSSYEQYF
. | TRBJ2-7 | TRBV6-5 | . | TGTGCCAGCAGTTACACTCGGACAGTTACCTACGAGCAGTACTTC | CASSYTRTVTYEQYF